A selection of T cell receptor beta chains follows, all from one sample in a study of T-cell memory formation after mild COVID-19. TCRdb independently ran MiXCR on the 5' RACE reads; one entry per CDR3 protein. Of about 350,000 distinct CDR3 sequences in the sample, approximately 13% were seen once. The specimen was PBMCs or a T cell subset sorted from them (not recorded which). Source of these receptors: a man aged 18 to 35 who had mild COVID-19 (a few samples of this study predate the infection). Cell type and time point are not known. CDR3s include the opening cysteine and the closing phenylalanine or tryptophan. D genes are given only for firm matches. Part of the rows lack a size; the others show once, few, many or a class for expanded clones.

D: TRBD1
V: TRBV28
J: TRBJ2-4
size: few
DNA: TGTGCCAGCACCCTCGGACAGGGCATTCAGTACTTC
CDR3: CASTLGQGIQYF

D: .
V: TRBV4-1
J: TRBJ1-4
size: .
DNA: TGCGCCAGCAGCCCCTCCCCCAGGGCGGGTGAAAAACTGTTTTTT
CDR3: CASSPSPRAGEKLFF

D: .
V: TRBV19
J: TRBJ2-1
size: few
DNA: TGTGCCAGTACTTTAGGAGGGCTAAATGAGCAGTTCTTC
CDR3: CASTLGGLNEQFF

D: TRBD2
V: TRBV7-2
J: TRBJ2-3
size: .
DNA: TGTGCCAGCAGCCTGGGACTAGCGGAGCCCACAGATACGCAGTATTTT
CDR3: CASSLGLAEPTDTQYF

D: TRBD1
V: TRBV12-3/TRBV12-4
J: TRBJ2-5
size: few
DNA: TGTGCCAGCTCCGGACAGGGGGTAGTGGAGACCCAGTACTTC
CDR3: CASSGQGVVETQYF

D: .
V: TRBV20-1
J: TRBJ2-5
size: .
DNA: TGCAGTGCTAAAATCGGAGGAAGAACCCAGTACTTC
CDR3: CSAKIGGRTQYF

D: TRBD2
V: TRBV4-3
J: TRBJ2-1
size: .
DNA: TGCGCCAGCAGCCAACAAGCGGGGGGTTGGAATGAGCAGTTCTTC
CDR3: CASSQQAGGWNEQFF

D: .
V: TRBV7-9
J: TRBJ2-7
size: many
DNA: TGTGCCAGCAGCTGGGAGGGGGACGACGAGCAGTACTTC
CDR3: CASSWEGDDEQYF

D: .
V: TRBV19
J: TRBJ1-2
size: .
DNA: TGTGCCAGTAGTATTTTGGGTTCCTATGGCTACACCTTC
CDR3: CASSILGSYGYTF

D: .
V: TRBV12-3/TRBV12-4
J: TRBJ2-3
size: many
DNA: TGTGCCAGCAGGACGACCGGCGCAGATACGCAGTATTTT
CDR3: CASRTTGADTQYF

D: .
V: TRBV29-1
J: TRBJ2-3
size: once
DNA: TGCAGCGTTGACCCTCAGGGAACAGATACGCAGTATTTT
CDR3: CSVDPQGTDTQYF

D: .
V: TRBV7-3
J: TRBJ2-1
size: .
DNA: TGTGCCAGCAGCTTAAGGCCGGGACTCACCTACAATGAGCAGTTCTTC
CDR3: CASSLRPGLTYNEQFF

D: .
V: TRBV7-2
J: TRBJ1-1
size: few
DNA: TGTGCCAGCAGCTTAGGTCCTATTGACTACACTGAAGCTTTCTTT
CDR3: CASSLGPIDYTEAFF

D: TRBD1
V: TRBV2
J: TRBJ1-1
size: .
DNA: TGTGCCAGCAGGCTGGCAGGGGGCACTGAAGCTTTCTTT
CDR3: CASRLAGGTEAFF

D: .
V: TRBV15
J: TRBJ2-5
size: few
DNA: TGTGCCACCAGCAGAGATCAGTCAGCAGGCGGGGAGACCCAGTACTTC
CDR3: CATSRDQSAGGETQYF